The clone carrying this TCR beta chain was picked up many times. The data originate from a study of Graves' ophthalmopathy and Graves' hyperthyroidism. RNA transcripts provided the template for amplifying TCR beta CDR3 regions. Scientists carried out first-round RT-PCR using HTBI primers and then a second-round multiplex PCR. A single record per CDR3 protein comes from TCRdb applying MiXCR to the multiplex PCR reads. This sample has 350,000 to 450,000 distinct CDR3 sequences, with about a sixth found just once. The CDR3 is made up of 16 amino acids. Germline V CDR1 and CDR2: MDHEN, SYDVKM. The V end lost 2 bases, the J end lost 5 bases, and 16 bases lay between the germline ends.

This clonotype was obtained from a woman aged 18-29 years with Graves' ophthalmopathy. The chain joins TRBV28 to TRBJ1-5; no firm D call. The sample comprised peripheral blood. CDR3 DNA: TGTGCCAGCAGTTTAGGGGTCGGCGGGCCGGATCAGCCCCAGCATTTT. Translating it yields CASSLGVGGPDQPQHF.